This TCR beta chain was captured by sequencing in a study of blood T cell repertoires in COVID-19. This clone was counted between two and nine times. Trimming shortened V by 2 bases and J by 9 bases, and 17 bases separated the two germline ends. Germline V gene data show CDR1 as MNHNS and CDR2 as SASEGT. The CDR3 has 15 residues. The assay was immunoSEQ multiplex PCR, and TCRdb's table has in-frame clones only and misses some. The sample contains around 160,000 clones, around 87% of which appear only once. The source of this sequence is a woman aged 65 to 85 with COVID-19, enrolled during active disease. This chain joins TRBV6-1 and TRBJ1-5, with no clear D. Sample: peripheral blood. CDR3 in amino acids: CASSELSQAIRPQHF. The CDR3 nucleotides read TGTGCCAGCAGTGAATTAAGTCAGGCCATACGGCCCCAGCATTTT.